The 19 T cell receptor beta chains below come from one sample, sequenced in a study of identical twins' blood T cells. TCRdb independently ran MiXCR on the 5' RACE reads; one entry per CDR3 protein. The repertoire consists of hundreds of thousands of distinct CDR3 sequences, with roughly 27% occurring once and the leading ten covering about 6.1%. The specimen sequenced was PBMCs. The receptors derive from a woman aged 18-49 years in good health.

This clonotype was picked up a small number of times. The chain recombines TRBV20-1 with TRBJ1-1; tentative D call: TRBD1 (6 bases). CDR3 length: 15 residues. The germline V and J ends were trimmed by 1 base and 1 base, with 13 bases remaining between them. Germline V CDR1 and CDR2: DFQATT, SNEGSKA (reference sequence). CDR3 region: CSARARDNWNTEAFF. CDR3 nucleotide sequence: TGCAGTGCTAGAGCCCGGGACAATTGGAACACTGAAGCTTTCTTT.

Concerning this clonotype itself: This may arise from a read error, as a much more abundant clone is one base away. This chain joins TRBV28 and TRBJ1-1; D not certain. The CDR3 runs to 12 residues. Looked up from germline, CDR1 is MDHEN and CDR2 is SYDVKM. CDR3 bases: TGTGTCAGCAGCTCAAACTTACCAGTAGCTTTCTTT. Its protein product is CVSSSNLPVAFF.

This clonotype showed up just a few times. The chain recombines TRBV29-1 with TRBJ1-1, with 8 bases matching TRBD1. CDR3 length equals 10 residues. Losses at the gene ends were 7 bases for V and 8 bases for J; bases not matched to a gene: 3. CDR1 and CDR2 (germline): SQVTM, ANQGSEA. CDR3 loop: CSDRTGEAFF. CDR3 nucleotides: TGCAGCGATAGGACAGGGGAAGCTTTCTTT. Together with reference TRBV29-1 and TRBJ1-1, the CDR3 gives the full variable domain: SAVISQKPSRDICQRGTSLTIQCQVDSQVTMMFWYRQQPGQSLTLIATANQGSEATYESGFVIDKFPISRPNLTFSTLTVSNMSPEDSSIYLCSDRTGEAFFGQGTRLTVV.

This clonotype appeared many times. The rearrangement links TRBV2 to TRBJ1-1; 7 nucleotides match TRBD1. CDR1 is SNHLY, CDR2 FYNNEI, per germline. The CDR3 is made up of 13 amino acids. Germline trimming cut 9 bases from V and 1 base from J; bases unmatched to any gene: 5. DNA of the CDR3: TGTGCCAGGACAGGGAGGGGGAACACTGAAGCTTTCTTT. Translated: CARTGRGNTEAFF. The full variable domain, in which reference TRBV2 and TRBJ1-1 provide the parts outside the CDR3, is EPEVTQTPSHQVTQMGQEVILRCVPISNHLYFYWYRQILGQKVEFLVSFYNNEISEKSEIFDDQFSVERPDGSNFTLKIRSTKLEDSAMYFCARTGRGNTEAFFGQGTRLTVV.

J is TRBJ2-7 and V is TRBV20-1; D unresolved. The CDR3 contains 12 residues. Germline CDR1 is DFQATT and CDR2 is SNEGSKA (reference sequence). Trimming pared 3 bases from V and 3 bases from J, leaving 9 bases between. CDR3 sequence reads: CSASMSSYEQYF. The CDR3 DNA follows: TGCAGTGCTAGTATGTCCAGCTACGAGCAGTACTTC.

This clonotype showed up many times. This chain connects TRBV5-1 to TRBJ2-3, with D unclear. The CDR3 covers 14 residues. V lost 0 bases and J lost 3, with 8 bases in between. Germline loops: CDR1 SGHRS, CDR2 YFSETQ. The CDR3, as DNA: TGCGCCAGCAGCTTGGTAGGAACTACAGATACGCAGTATTTT. Residues: CASSLVGTTDTQYF.

This rearrangement joins TRBV12-3 or TRBV12-4 to TRBJ1-4, with TRBD1 matching over 7 bases. V shed 6 bases, J shed 3 bases, and the junction held 7 bases outside the gene matches. The CDR3 spans 15 residues. CDR3 bases: TGTGCCAGCAGACGCCCAGGGGGACCTAATGAAAAACTGTTTTTT. Translation: CASRRPGGPNEKLFF.

This sequence joins TRBV7-9 and TRBJ2-1, with TRBD2 as a possible D gene (7 bases). This CDR3 spans 15 amino acids. Per germline, CDR1 SEHNR and CDR2 FQNEAQ (reference sequence). V was shortened by 11 bases and J by 5 bases, with 22 bases between the two germline ends. The CDR3 loop reads CAVLRAGAVHNEQFF. CDR3 sequence (DNA): TGTGCCGTTCTCAGGGCGGGGGCAGTACACAATGAGCAGTTCTTC.

This clonotype occurred a few times. This rearrangement joins TRBV18 to TRBJ2-1; 10 bases match TRBD1. The CDR3 consists of 16 residues. Germline lookup yields CDR1 KGHSH and CDR2 LQKENI. The junction had 6 bases not matched to a gene; V was cut back by 2 bases and J by 5 bases. The CDR3: CASSPSAGTGDNEQFF. The DNA of the CDR3 is TGTGCCAGCTCACCATCGGCCGGGACAGGGGACAATGAGCAGTTCTTC.

On this clonotype: This clone may be a read error of a much larger clone one base away. This sequence joins TRBV11-2 and TRBJ2-7; tentatively, D is TRBD2 (6 bases). Trimming cost V 3 bases and J 13 bases, with 16 bases left between them. CDR3 size: 12 residues. CDR1 and CDR2 from the germline V gene are SGHAT and FQNNGV. The CDR3, as DNA: TGTGCCAGCAGCTTTGGGACTGGCGGGACTTACTTC. Its protein is CASSFGTGGTYF.

In this sample, this clonotype turned up a few times. V and J are TRBV25-1 and TRBJ2-3; TRBD1 is a possible D gene (6 bases). Germline values: CDR1 MGHDK, CDR2 SYGVNS. The CDR3 consists of 14 residues. Between the trimmed V and J ends, which lost 2 bases and 5 bases, there was a span of 11 bases. For the CDR3, the DNA is TGTGCCAGCAGTGAACTGGACAGACAAGATACGCAGTATTTT. It encodes CASSELDRQDTQYF.

V is TRBV20-1 and J is TRBJ2-5; D unresolved. V dropped 4 bases and J dropped 2 bases, with 11 bases sitting between them. Germline CDR1 reads DFQATT; CDR2 reads SNEGSKA (reference sequence). The CDR3 contains 13 residues. For the CDR3, the DNA is TGCAGTGCTATTGATGGGAAACAAGAGACCCAGTACTTC. It is translated as CSAIDGKQETQYF.

V and J are TRBV20-1 and TRBJ1-2, with 10 positions matching TRBD1. From germline, CDR1 is DFQATT and CDR2 SNEGSKA (reference sequence). CDR3 length equals 13 residues. After removal of 6 bases from V and 5 bases from J, the junction contained 6 bases not matched to a gene. CDR3 in amino acids: CSAIPGQGYGYTF. As DNA, the CDR3 is TGCAGTGCAATACCGGGACAGGGGTATGGCTACACCTTC.

This clonotype has a handful of counts. The V gene is TRBV4-3, the J gene TRBJ1-2; D possibly corresponds to TRBD1 (5 bases). This CDR3 has 16 amino acids. CDR1 is LGHNA and CDR2 is YSLEER in the germline V gene. The V end lost 2 bases, the J end lost 8 bases, and 21 bases lay between the germline ends. The CDR3 protein is CASSQRGMGWVGGYTF. CDR3 bases: TGCGCCAGCAGCCAAAGGGGTATGGGATGGGTAGGAGGCTACACCTTC.

This clonotype was observed a handful of times. This chain connects TRBV20-1 to TRBJ1-3, with D uncertain. This CDR3 is 13 amino acids long. V lost 1 base and J lost 1, with 5 bases in between. Looked up from germline, CDR1 is DFQATT and CDR2 is SNEGSKA (reference sequence). The CDR3: CSARGVSGNTIYF. CDR3 bases: TGCAGTGCTAGAGGAGTATCTGGAAACACCATATATTTT.

Worth noting for this clonotype: A read error is possible here, since a much larger clone lies one base away. The chain carries TRBV11-1 and TRBJ2-3, with D hard to call. The CDR3 covers 16 residues. Germline assignment: CDR1 SGHAT and CDR2 FQDESV (reference sequence). V was pared by 5 bases and J by 0 bases, with 15 bases between. DNA of the CDR3: TGTGCCAGCAGCCCGTGGACGGCCTTTAGCACAGATACGCAGTATTTT. This sequence encodes CASSPWTAFSTDTQYF.

The V and J genes are TRBV6-2 or TRBV6-3 and TRBJ2-2, with 9 bases lining up with TRBD2. CDR3 length: 17 amino acids. The J segment lost 5 bases and the V segment lost 6 bases, leaving 13 bases of the junction unmatched. Per the germline V gene, CDR1 is MNHEY and CDR2 is SVGEGT. Here the CDR3 reads CASRHSSSGKRTGELFF. The CDR3 DNA reads as TGTGCCAGCAGACATTCGTCTAGCGGGAAACGAACCGGGGAGCTGTTTTTT.

The sample holds many counts of this clonotype. DNA for the CDR3: TGTGCCAGCAAGCGCCGACAGGGGCCTAATGAAAAACTGTTTTTT. Protein product: CASKRRQGPNEKLFF. The rearrangement joins TRBV6-5 to TRBJ1-4; TRBD1 matches 8 bases. This CDR3 has 15 amino acids. Germline V gene data show CDR1 as MNHEY and CDR2 as SVGAGI. V lost 7 bases, J lost 3 bases, and 7 bases stayed unmatched.

The J gene is TRBJ1-2, the V gene TRBV20-1; weak D call: TRBD1 (5 bases). Trimming cost V 7 bases and J 4 bases, with 16 bases left between them. CDR3 length: 13 residues. CDR1 is DFQATT and CDR2 is SNEGSKA in the germline V gene (reference sequence). DNA for the CDR3: TGCAGTGATAGGGGAAGGTTTACCTATGGCTACACCTTC. Its translation: CSDRGRFTYGYTF.